The 30 T cell receptor beta chains presented below share a single source sample, sequenced in a study of T cells in Graves' hyperthyroidism and ophthalmopathy. There were TCR beta CDR3 regions amplified from RNA transcripts. The TCR CDR3 was amplified in a first-round RT-PCR using the HTBI primer set. TCRdb re-analysed the multiplex PCR reads in MiXCR, keeping a single row per CDR3 protein. The sample carries more than 650,000 distinct CDR3 sequences, 13% to 15% recorded once. The sample comprised blood. The receptors originated from a woman younger than 30 with Graves' hyperthyroidism.

This clonotype was observed a few times. The rearrangement joins TRBV18 to TRBJ1-1; TRBD1 might be the D (6 bases). V lost 8 bases and J lost 8, with 15 bases in between. Per the germline V gene, CDR1 is KGHSH and CDR2 is LQKENI. The CDR3 contains 12 residues. CDR3 nucleotide sequence: TGTGCCAGCCGAAAGGGGGGGGGAGAAGCTTTCTTT. Protein product: CASRKGGGEAFF.

This sequence joins TRBV4-1 and TRBJ1-2; 10 bases fit TRBD1. The V segment lost 4 bases and the J segment 6 bases; nucleotides outside the gene matches: 5. CDR3 length: 14 residues. Germline V gene lookup returns CDR1 MGHRA and CDR2 YSYEKL. The CDR3 loop is CASSPDRGQNGYTF. The CDR3, as DNA: TGCGCCAGCAGCCCTGACAGGGGGCAGAATGGCTACACCTTC.

This clonotype was found many times. The V gene is TRBV2, the J gene TRBJ1-5; maybe TRBD1 (5 bases). There are 14 residues in the CDR3. V was pared by 4 bases and J by 0 bases, with 7 bases between. Germline V gene data show CDR1 as SNHLY and CDR2 as FYNNEI. The CDR3 sequence: CASSGQTSNQPQHF. The CDR3 nucleotides read TGTGCCAGCAGTGGACAGACTAGCAATCAGCCCCAGCATTTT.

The chain has TRBV7-4 and TRBJ1-5, with D possibly TRBD1 on 5 matching bases. V lost 9 bases and J 3 bases, leaving 18 bases between the germline ends. This CDR3 has 15 amino acids. Germline V gene data show CDR1 as SGHVT and CDR2 as SQSDAQ. The CDR3 here is CARGPQGYPNQPQHF. CDR3 coding DNA: TGTGCCAGGGGGCCCCAAGGATATCCCAATCAGCCCCAGCATTTT.

This clonotype was seen at least ten times. The chain employs TRBV2 and TRBJ2-7, with 7 bases fitting TRBD1. J was trimmed by 3 bases and V by 8 bases; bases with no gene match: 10. Germline CDR1 reads SNHLY; CDR2 reads FYNNEI. The CDR3 sequence is 14 residues long. This chain's CDR3 is CASHYRGLSYEQYF. In DNA form, the CDR3 reads TGTGCCAGCCATTACAGGGGTCTCAGCTACGAGCAGTACTTC.

This clonotype was counted ten times or more. This chain connects TRBV12-3 or TRBV12-4 to TRBJ1-6; a possible D gene is TRBD1 (6 bases). V lost 5 bases, J lost 7 bases, and 12 bases lay in between. This CDR3 has 14 amino acids. The CDR3, as DNA: TGTGCCAGCAGTCTGACAGGAAACAATTCACCCCTCCACTTT. It yields the protein CASSLTGNNSPLHF.

This clonotype was detected ten times or more. V gene TRBV28 combines with J gene TRBJ1-1, with D tentatively TRBD1 (6 bases). CDR3 length: 12 residues. Germline V gene sequence: CDR1 MDHEN, CDR2 SYDVKM. With 8 bases removed from V and 7 bases from J, the gap between germline ends came to 14 bases. The CDR3 DNA is TGTGCCAGCGCCCTGGGGGGGCTTGAAGCTTTCTTT. It encodes CASALGGLEAFF.

V and J are TRBV5-6 and TRBJ1-2; D is unclear. The CDR3 length is 13 residues. V was cut by 0 bases and J by 8 bases, with 11 bases left in between. The V gene's germline CDR1 is SGHDT and CDR2 YYEEEE. CDR3 sequence: CASSLEMQAGYTF. CDR3 sequence (DNA): TGTGCCAGCAGCTTGGAGATGCAAGCCGGCTACACCTTC.

This clonotype was picked up many times. V is TRBV6-1 and J is TRBJ1-5; D gene unclear. Looked up from germline, CDR1 is MNHNS and CDR2 is SASEGT. V was pared by 6 bases and J by 1 base, with 16 bases between. The CDR3 runs 16 residues. CDR3 nucleotide sequence: TGTGCCAGCAGCCGCGGACCGAGGGAGAGCAATCAGCCCCAGCATTTT. Its translation: CASSRGPRESNQPQHF.

In this sample, this clonotype turned up a few times. V is TRBV18 and J is TRBJ2-3; no clear D. The germline gives CDR1 KGHSH, CDR2 LQKENI. V was shortened by 6 bases and J by 2 bases, with 15 bases between the two germline ends. This CDR3 is built from 15 residues. The DNA for the CDR3 is TGTGCCAGCTCTCCGCCCCCTTCAGACACAGATACGCAGTATTTT. Protein sequence: CASSPPPSDTDTQYF. The full variable domain, its missing parts supplied by reference TRBV18 and TRBJ2-3, is NAGVMQNPRHLVRRRGQEARLRCSPMKGHSHVYWYRQLPEEGLKFMVYLQKENIIDESGMPKERFSAEFPKEGPSILRIQQVVRGDSAAYFCASSPPPSDTDTQYFGPGTRLTVL.

This chain uses TRBV7-9 with TRBJ2-5; D is unclear. This CDR3 has 16 residues. Germline CDR1 reads SEHNR; CDR2 reads FQNEAQ (reference sequence). The V and J ends lost 5 bases and 5 bases respectively, with 21 bases between them. CDR3 sequence (DNA): TGTGCCAGCAGCCAAAATACCGGACGCCTGTTGGAGACCCAGTACTTC. Protein: CASSQNTGRLLETQYF.

This clonotype was recorded a few times. At one of its ends the junction is not consistent with the germline gene, which may arise from a read error. The chain recombines TRBV6-2 or TRBV6-3 with TRBJ1-1, with 7 bases matching TRBD1. The CDR3 spans 15 residues. Germline V lookup: CDR1 MNHEY, CDR2 SVGEGT. The CDR3 DNA sequence: TGCGCCAGCAGTCCCGACGACAGGGCGAACACTGAAGCTTTCTTT. Protein product: CASSPDDRANTEAFF.

This clonotype occurred many times. The CDR3 DNA is TGTGCCAGCACTAGCGGGCTTACCTATGTGTACGAGCAGTACTTC. It is translated as CASTSGLTYVYEQYF. The genes are TRBV28 and TRBJ2-7; 8 bases are a match to TRBD2. The CDR3 extends over 15 amino acids. Germline CDR1 is MDHEN and CDR2 is SYDVKM. Unmatched junction bases numbered 12, after V lost 7 bases and J lost 4 bases. The whole variable domain, filled in from reference TRBV28 and TRBJ2-7, reads DVKVTQSSRYLVKRTGEKVFLECVQDMDHENMFWYRQDPGLGLRLIYFSYDVKMKEKGDIPEGYSVSREKKERFSLILESASTNQTSMYLCASTSGLTYVYEQYFGPGTRLTVT.

This clonotype occurred a few times. J is TRBJ1-3 and V is TRBV15; D remains ambiguous. Trimming stripped 3 bases from V and 0 bases from J, with 6 bases between. The CDR3 consists of 14 residues. Germline V gene lookup returns CDR1 LNHNV and CDR2 YYDKDF (reference sequence). Here the CDR3 DNA reads TGTGCCACCAGCAGCAGATACTCTGGAAACACCATATATTTT. Translation: CATSSRYSGNTIYF.

This clonotype was detected ten times or more. The chain joins TRBV2 to TRBJ2-1, with a weak D call TRBD2 (6 bases). The CDR3 contains 15 residues. Trimming stripped 7 bases from V and 4 bases from J, with 17 bases between. Germline V CDR1 and CDR2: SNHLY, FYNNEI. The CDR3 sequence is CASTPPLARYNEQFF. In DNA form, the CDR3 reads TGTGCCAGCACTCCTCCACTAGCTAGGTACAATGAGCAGTTCTTC.

The V call is TRBV5-8, the J call TRBJ2-5; tentatively, D is TRBD2 (5 bases). Trimming stripped 3 bases from V and 5 bases from J, with 11 bases between. CDR1 is SGHTS, CDR2 YDEGEE, per germline. This CDR3 is 13 amino acids long. The CDR3 sequence is CASSSGVAETQYF. For the CDR3, the DNA is TGTGCCAGCAGCTCCGGGGTCGCCGAGACCCAGTACTTC.

This clonotype was recorded at least ten times. This chain uses TRBV3-1 with TRBJ2-5; 8 bases match TRBD2. Germline V gene lookup returns CDR1 LGHDT and CDR2 YNNKEL (reference sequence). V was pared by 3 bases and J by 5 bases, with 8 bases of the junction left unmatched. This CDR3 contains 15 residues. This CDR3 reads CASSQESGSGETQYF. CDR3 coding DNA: TGTGCCAGCAGCCAGGAAAGCGGGAGTGGGGAGACCCAGTACTTC.

This clonotype was seen at least ten times. The chain recombines TRBV12-3 or TRBV12-4 with TRBJ1-5, with D tentatively TRBD1 (6 bases). Trimming removed 5 bases from V and 1 base from J, with 18 bases in between. The CDR3 is 17 amino acids. For the CDR3, the DNA is TGTGCCAGCAGTCCCGGGACAACTATGGGGAGCAATCAGCCCCAGCATTTT. Its translation: CASSPGTTMGSNQPQHF.

The chain employs TRBV28 and TRBJ2-1; 11 bases fit TRBD2. V gave up 6 bases and J gave up 0 bases; unmatched junction bases: 16. This CDR3 contains 20 residues. From germline, CDR1 is MDHEN and CDR2 SYDVKM. CDR3 protein: CASSRLALAGGRSSYNEQFF. The CDR3 bases are TGTGCCAGCAGCCGCTTGGCCCTAGCGGGAGGCCGGAGCTCCTACAATGAGCAGTTCTTC.

This clonotype was recorded at least ten times. This sequence joins TRBV7-8 and TRBJ1-5; TRBD1 matches 9 bases. CDR3 length: 16 amino acids. V lost 3 bases and J lost 6; bases outside the gene matches: 9. Germline CDR1 reads SGHVS; CDR2 reads FQNEAQ. The CDR3 sequence is CASSFAGTGSGQPQHF. The CDR3 DNA reads TGTGCCAGCAGCTTCGCCGGGACAGGGTCTGGTCAGCCCCAGCATTTT.

There are many counts of this clonotype. The CDR3 reads CASSYAIVASEQYF. The CDR3 region has the DNA TGTGCCAGCAGTTACGCCATCGTAGCGAGCGAGCAGTACTTC. This chain uses TRBV6-2 or TRBV6-3 with TRBJ2-7; TRBD2 is a possible D gene (5 bases). This CDR3 has 14 amino acids. V lost 2 bases, J lost 6 bases, and 14 bases lay in between. Looked up from germline, CDR1 is MNHEY and CDR2 is SVGEGT.

This clonotype was found many times. CDR3 protein: CASLNRDRENTGELFF. The CDR3 DNA reads as TGTGCCAGCCTGAACCGGGACAGGGAGAACACCGGGGAGCTGTTTTTT. V usage is TRBV6-1 and J usage is TRBJ2-2, with 9 bases identical to TRBD1. Germline V gene data show CDR1 as MNHNS and CDR2 as SASEGT. J gave up 1 base and V 8 bases, and 8 bases lay outside the gene matches. There are 16 residues in the CDR3.

CDR3 bases: TGTGCCAGCACTGCCCAGGGGGCGGTCTACAATGAGCAGTTCTTC. It specifies CASTAQGAVYNEQFF. The chain joins TRBV28 to TRBJ2-1; 8 bases agree with TRBD1. Looked up from germline, CDR1 is MDHEN and CDR2 is SYDVKM. This CDR3 contains 15 residues. Trimming removed 7 bases from V and 3 bases from J; junction bases left unmatched: 8.

This clonotype was picked up many times. V gene TRBV3-1 combines with J gene TRBJ2-5; TRBD2 matches 12 bases. Germline V CDR1 and CDR2: LGHDT, YNNKEL (reference sequence). The CDR3 runs 16 residues. Trimming at V came to 7 bases and at J to 5 bases, leaving 11 bases not matched to a gene. Written as DNA, the CDR3 is TGTGCCAGCACCGCAAAGACTAGCGGGAGACGGGAGACCCAGTACTTC. It codes for CASTAKTSGRRETQYF.

The chain couples TRBV5-6 to TRBJ1-5, with D tentatively TRBD1 (5 bases). V gave up 7 bases and J gave up 5 bases, with 13 bases separating them. CDR1 is SGHDT and CDR2 is YYEEEE in the germline V gene. There are 13 residues in the CDR3. The CDR3 nucleotides are TGTGCCAGCTCCCAGGGTGCAGATCAGCCCCAGCATTTT. It specifies CASSQGADQPQHF. The whole variable domain, remainder taken from reference TRBV5-6 and TRBJ1-5, is DAGVTQSPTHLIKTRGQQVTLRCSPKSGHDTVSWYQQALGQGPQFIFQYYEEEERQRGNFPDRFSGHQFPNYSSELNVNALLLGDSALYLCASSQGADQPQHFGDGTRLSIL.

This clonotype was observed at least ten times. This chain joins TRBV20-1 and TRBJ2-7, with D possibly being TRBD1 (6 bases). Germline lookup yields CDR1 DFQATT and CDR2 SNEGSKA (reference sequence). The CDR3 totals 14 residues. The V and J ends lost 6 bases and 2 bases respectively, with 17 bases between them. The CDR3 DNA sequence: TGCAGTGCCGTTACTTACAGGGCCCCCTACGAGCAGTACTTC. It is translated as CSAVTYRAPYEQYF.

The CDR3 region is CASILLGRANTGELFF. The CDR3 region has the DNA TGTGCCAGCATCCTTCTAGGGAGGGCTAACACCGGGGAGCTGTTTTTT. J is TRBJ2-2 and V is TRBV12-3 or TRBV12-4; 7 bases match TRBD2. This CDR3 region has 16 residues. V shed 7 bases, J shed 2 bases, and the junction held 10 bases outside the gene matches.

In this sample, this clonotype turned up many times. The chain employs TRBV20-1 and TRBJ2-1; 14 bases agree with TRBD2. The CDR3 is 15 amino acids. Germline V gives CDR1 DFQATT, CDR2 SNEGSKA (reference sequence). J was trimmed by 8 bases and V by 1 base; bases with no gene match: 4. Here the CDR3 DNA reads TGCAGTGCTAGAGGGACTAGCGGGAGGTCTGATGAGCAGTTCTTC. Translating gives CSARGTSGRSDEQFF.

There are a few counts of this clonotype. This chain uses TRBV24-1 with TRBJ2-2; TRBD1 aligns across 8 bases. The CDR3 extends over 17 amino acids. Germline V gene data show CDR1 as KGHDR and CDR2 as SFDVKD. With 4 bases clipped from V and 11 bases from J, the junction kept 17 bases outside the gene matches. CDR3 region: CATSENQGALGPGELFF. The CDR3 coding sequence is TGTGCCACCAGTGAAAATCAGGGGGCCCTAGGGCCGGGAGAGCTGTTTTTT.

This clonotype was found many times. The chain couples TRBV7-2 to TRBJ2-1, with D uncertain. V was shortened by 0 bases and J by 4 bases, with 7 bases between the two germline ends. Germline values: CDR1 SGHTA, CDR2 FQGNSA. The CDR3 is made up of 14 amino acids. DNA of the CDR3: TGTGCCAGCAGCTTAGCCCTCCTATACAATGAGCAGTTCTTC. Translated: CASSLALLYNEQFF.